The entry that follows covers one T cell receptor (beta chain) sequence. This clonotype was counted many times. Its binding antigen is unknown. No much larger clonotype is one base removed from it; base qualities were not supplied. CDR1 and CDR2, looked up from the germline V gene (reference sequence), are SGHKS and YYEKEE. The CDR3 measures 16 amino acids from cysteine to phenylalanine. The only DNA kept is the CDR3, 48 bases in frame from the first base. V trim: 0 bases; J trim: 1 base; unmatched bases: 3. Sequenced using an Illumina HiSeq 2000. Multiplex PCR amplification was used to build the TCR beta chain libraries. High-throughput sequencing was used to analyze the amplified TCR beta chain products. TCRdb itself trimmed the public reads at Q25 with fastp, ran MiXCR and retained productive beta chains. Here each entry gathers all rows of one CDR3 protein and keeps the most common genes and DNA. This sample gives 150,000 to 200,000 distinct CDR3 sequences in total; roughly 31% of them show up just once. About 4.3% of the sample goes to the ten largest clones.

This entry is derived from a study of breast tumors, draining lymph nodes, adjacent tissues (dated by TCRdb to 2016 to 2018). Context from the whole study: In breast cancer patients, the study compared the TCR beta repertoires of tumor, adjacent nontumor tissue and axillary lymph nodes. In human breast cancer, the study set out to assess how tumor, surrounding tissue and draining lymph node repertoires relate to one another and whether T cells might be exchanged between them.

Summary of the overall study and its limitations: The similarity between tumor and nontumor tissue repertoires was significantly greater in luminal-like breast cancer than in basal-like breast cancer. T-cell repertoire diversity in tumors was found to be lower than in lymph nodes but higher than in nontumor tissue, and preferential V and J gene usage was observed. A scenario in which most tumor T cells derive from the lymph node and then expand within tumor tissue was judged to be consistent with the data. The conclusion that tumor T cells originate in lymph nodes was framed as consistent with a hypothesis rather than directly demonstrated.

Lymph node samples came from the axillary draining lymph nodes of breast cancer patients. The receptor comes from a female donor with breast cancer. Some clones in this sample may be carry-over from other donors' samples. The chain was built from TRBV5-5 and TRBJ2-3; TRBD1 fits 9 bases in the junction. The specimen was axillary lymph node tissue. The CDR3 region: CASSLGGQGGTDTQYF. The DNA reads TGTGCCAGCAGCTTGGGGGGACAGGGCGGCACAGATACGCAGTATTTT. The full variable domain, with segments outside the CDR3 supplied by the reference TRBV5-5 and TRBJ2-3 proteins, appears as DAGVTQSPTHLIKTRGQQVTLRCSPISGHKSVSWYQQVLGQGPQFIFQYYEKEERGRGNFPDRFSARQFPNYSSELNVNALLLGDSALYLCASSLGGQGGTDTQYFGPGTRLTVL.